These T cell receptor beta chains were read from a single sample in a study of primary melanoma T cells and metastatic recurrence. TCRdb keeps only in-frame clones here, not all; method: immunoSEQ multiplex PCR. Its table records approximately 66 clones. Sequenced sample: melanoma tumor tissue. The receptors here all came from a human donor with melanoma. Each CDR3 is given without its conserved first and last residue.

J	V	CDR3
TRBJ1-1	TRBV14	ASSQDRAGAF
TRBJ2-1	TRBV7-1	ASSLTAQNEQF
TRBJ2-7	TRBV29-1	SVEKRGGVDEQY
TRBJ2-1	TRBV29-1	SVGARTSFDEQF
TRBJ2-2	TRBV6-7	ASSEWIVGAGELF
TRBJ2-7	TRBV30	AWSVRRRSSEQY
TRBJ2-5	TRBV18	ASSPRARVEETQY
TRBJ2-3	TRBV11-3	ASSVGRRTDTQY
TRBJ2-2	TRBV12-5	ASKLQGVQTGELF
TRBJ1-5	TRBV6-1	ASSEVGGPFSNQPQH